What follows is one TCR beta chain and its context. Antigen specificity is unknown. Method: immunoSEQ multiplex PCR; TCRdb's copy keeps in-frame clones and lacks some. The sample contains approximately 69,000 clones, roughly 80% of which appear only once. These data originate in a study of T cell responses to AZD1222 COVID-19 vaccine. Findings and limits, study-wide: Reports indicate that nearly half of spike-specific TCRs are directed at unmutated variant regions. Just a handful of people given AZD1222 tested seropositive at baseline.

The clonotype comes from an adult who received the AZD1222 COVID-19 vaccine. The source material was peripheral blood, sampled 28 days after the second AZD1222 dose.

CDR3 sequence: CASGLGWDGNTEAFF. CDR3 in DNA: TGTGCTAGTGGTTTGGGGTGGGACGGGAACACTGAAGCTTTCTTT. This chain connects TRBV12-5 to TRBJ1-1, with D tentatively TRBD1 (5 bases). The V end was cut by 1 base, the J end by 1 base, with 10 bases between. CDR3 size: 15 residues. The V gene's germline CDR1 is LGHNT and CDR2 FRNRAP.